These 25 T cell receptor beta chains were sequenced from one sample in a study of T cells in Graves' hyperthyroidism and ophthalmopathy. The investigators amplified TCR beta CDR3 regions from RNA transcripts. Initially, a first-round RT-PCR of the TCR CDR3 employed the HTBI primer set. TCRdb analysed the multiplex PCR reads with MiXCR anew, one entry per CDR3 protein. The sample contains approximately 360,000 distinct CDR3 sequences, just under 25% of which appear only once. The specimen sequenced was blood. All receptors come from a man aged 50 to 60 with Graves' hyperthyroidism.

This chain connects TRBV12-3 or TRBV12-4 to TRBJ2-7; D remains ambiguous. The V end was cut by 6 bases, the J end by 0 bases, with 15 bases between. The CDR3 length is 15 residues. The CDR3 spells CASSAGPSSSYEQYF. CDR3 sequence (DNA): TGTGCCAGCAGCGCCGGTCCTTCCAGCTCCTACGAGCAGTACTTC.

In this sample, this clonotype turned up many times. The gene calls are TRBV28 and TRBJ2-5, with D unclear. Germline V gives CDR1 MDHEN, CDR2 SYDVKM. Deletions cut 8 bases from V and 5 bases from J, with 12 bases between. This CDR3 region has 12 residues. The CDR3 loop reads CASLSNMETQYF. The CDR3 DNA sequence: TGTGCCAGCCTGAGCAACATGGAGACCCAGTACTTC.

In its sample, this clonotype was seen a few times. The CDR3 DNA reads TGTGCCAGCACCCAATTCGGAGGCAGGGCCACTGAAGCTTTCTTT. Translated: CASTQFGGRATEAFF. The chain uses TRBV6-1 and TRBJ1-1; possible D gene TRBD1, 5 bases. Looked up from germline, CDR1 is MNHNS and CDR2 is SASEGT. The length of the CDR3 is 15 residues. V was clipped by 7 bases and J by 4 bases, with 19 bases between them.

This clonotype was counted ten times or more. V and J are TRBV11-2 and TRBJ2-7, with D uncertain. Looked up from germline, CDR1 is SGHAT and CDR2 is FQNNGV. The length of the CDR3 is 13 residues. V lost 0 bases to trimming and J lost 0 bases, with 3 bases between them. The CDR3 reads CASSLEYSYEQYF. The CDR3 DNA is TGTGCCAGCAGCTTAGAATACTCCTACGAGCAGTACTTC.

In this sample, this clonotype turned up a few times. This rearrangement joins TRBV6-1 to TRBJ2-1; no definite D call. This CDR3 is 15 amino acids long. Trimming removed 6 bases at V and 2 bases at J, with 14 bases between. In germline, CDR1 is MNHNS, CDR2 SASEGT. The CDR3 reads CASSREAATYNEQFF. In DNA form, the CDR3 reads TGTGCCAGCAGCCGTGAGGCCGCGACCTACAATGAGCAGTTCTTC.

This clonotype came up a few times. V is TRBV24-1 and J is TRBJ1-2; TRBD1 agrees at 7 bases. Germline V lookup: CDR1 KGHDR, CDR2 SFDVKD. The junction had 2 bases not matched to a gene; V was cut back by 4 bases and J by 4 bases. CDR3 length: 13 amino acids. CDR3 DNA sequence: TGTGCCACCAGTGACCGACAGGGCTATGGCTACACCTTC. Amino acids: CATSDRQGYGYTF.

This clonotype has only a few counts. This sequence joins TRBV5-6 and TRBJ2-3; 7 nucleotides align to TRBD1. Looked up from germline, CDR1 is SGHDT and CDR2 is YYEEEE. The CDR3 is 15 residues long. Trimming took 2 bases from V and 4 from J; bases not matched to a gene: 7. The CDR3 sequence is CASSLQGSRADTQYF. The CDR3 nucleotides read TGTGCCAGCAGCTTACAGGGGAGTCGGGCAGATACGCAGTATTTT.

CDR3 bases: TGTGCCAGCAGCTTACGGGGGGGCAGGGGCTACGAGCAGTACTTC. Translated: CASSLRGGRGYEQYF. This chain uses TRBV7-9 with TRBJ2-7, with 8 bases identical to TRBD2. The V and J ends lost 2 bases and 3 bases, in that order; junction bases with no gene match: 6. Germline CDR1 is SEHNR and CDR2 is FQNEAQ (reference sequence). The CDR3 totals 15 residues.

The chain joins TRBV29-1 to TRBJ1-6; no reliable D call. The germline gives CDR1 SQVTM, CDR2 ANQGSEA. With 0 bases removed from V and 12 bases from J, the gap between germline ends came to 12 bases. The CDR3 consists of 13 residues. The CDR3 coding sequence is TGCAGCGTTGAAGAACAGCCTTTGGGACCCCTCCACTTT. Translated: CSVEEQPLGPLHF. The full variable domain, its missing parts supplied by reference TRBV29-1 and TRBJ1-6, is SAVISQKPSRDICQRGTSLTIQCQVDSQVTMMFWYRQQPGQSLTLIATANQGSEATYESGFVIDKFPISRPNLTFSTLTVSNMSPEDSSIYLCSVEEQPLGPLHFGNGTRLTVT.

The V gene is TRBV2, the J gene TRBJ1-5; 9 nucleotides line up with TRBD1. Losses at the gene ends were 6 bases for V and 1 base for J; bases not matched to a gene: 4. The CDR3 extends over 15 amino acids. The germline V gene encodes CDR1 SNHLY and CDR2 FYNNEI. As DNA, the CDR3 is TGTGCCAGCAGGGGGGACAGGGCGAGCAATCAGCCCCAGCATTTT. Protein product: CASRGDRASNQPQHF. Complete variable domain (other parts from reference TRBV2 and TRBJ1-5): EPEVTQTPSHQVTQMGQEVILRCVPISNHLYFYWYRQILGQKVEFLVSFYNNEISEKSEIFDDQFSVERPDGSNFTLKIRSTKLEDSAMYFCASRGDRASNQPQHFGDGTRLSIL.

This clonotype came up many times. This chain's CDR3 is CASSASGGTTDTQYF. The CDR3, as DNA: TGTGCCAGCAGTGCCTCTGGAGGGACCACAGATACGCAGTATTTT. The chain is built from TRBV2 and TRBJ2-3; D may be TRBD2 (6 bases). The CDR3 is 15 residues long. V was cut by 4 bases and J by 2 bases, with 13 bases left in between. Germline assignment: CDR1 SNHLY and CDR2 FYNNEI. Using reference TRBV2 and TRBJ2-3 for the parts outside the CDR3, the full variable domain is EPEVTQTPSHQVTQMGQEVILRCVPISNHLYFYWYRQILGQKVEFLVSFYNNEISEKSEIFDDQFSVERPDGSNFTLKIRSTKLEDSAMYFCASSASGGTTDTQYFGPGTRLTVL.

The chain carries TRBV27 and TRBJ2-2; D is perhaps TRBD1 (5 bases). CDR3 size: 16 residues. Germline CDR1 reads MNHEY; CDR2 reads SMNVEV (reference sequence). V lost 3 bases, J lost 6 bases, and 17 bases lay in between. For the CDR3, the DNA is TGTGCCAGCAGTTTCAAGGGGCGCCTTGACCCCGGGGAGCTGTTTTTT. Translated, it gives CASSFKGRLDPGELFF.

On this clonotype itself: A much larger clone lies one base from this, so it may be a read error. The chain joins TRBV2 to TRBJ2-1, with 8 nucleotides matching TRBD2. This CDR3 comprises 17 residues. V was clipped by 8 bases and J by 1 base; unmatched bases: 13. The germline gives CDR1 SNHLY, CDR2 FYNNEI. The CDR3 protein is CASGWGKRESSYNEQFF. CDR3 DNA: TGTGCCAGCGGTTGGGGAAAGCGGGAGAGTTCCTACAATGAGCAGTTCTTC.

This clonotype was seen only a few times. This chain joins TRBV20-1 and TRBJ2-1, with 8 positions matching TRBD1. Germline assignment: CDR1 DFQATT and CDR2 SNEGSKA (reference sequence). The junction had 6 bases not matched to a gene; V was cut back by 8 bases and J by 3 bases. This CDR3 region has 13 residues. CDR3 bases: TGCAGTACACCGGGACAGGTCTACAATGAGCAGTTCTTC. It encodes CSTPGQVYNEQFF.

The chain joins TRBV27 to TRBJ2-3; possibly TRBD2 for D (6 bases). V lost 6 bases to trimming and J lost 3 bases, with 16 bases between them. Germline V gene data show CDR1 as MNHEY and CDR2 as SMNVEV (reference sequence). CDR3 length: 15 amino acids. CDR3 bases: TGTGCCAGCAGGCCGGGGGTAGGTGGTACAGATACGCAGTATTTT. This encodes CASRPGVGGTDTQYF.

CDR3 protein: CATGLAGGNNEQFF. The CDR3 nucleotides read TGTGCCACAGGATTAGCGGGAGGGAACAATGAGCAGTTCTTC. The gene calls are TRBV7-9 and TRBJ2-1, with TRBD2 matching over 11 bases. The J segment lost 5 bases and the V segment lost 10 bases, leaving 7 bases of the junction unmatched. This CDR3 is 14 amino acids long. Per the germline V gene, CDR1 is SEHNR and CDR2 is FQNEAQ (reference sequence).

The chain couples TRBV24-1 to TRBJ1-5, with D hard to call. The CDR3 contains 10 residues. In germline, CDR1 is KGHDR, CDR2 SFDVKD. V lost 9 bases to trimming and J lost 8 bases, with 7 bases between them. In DNA, the CDR3 is TGTGCCACCCTTAAGAAGCCCCAGCATTTT. Translation gives CATLKKPQHF.

CDR3 loop: CASPDRSPNTGELFF. The CDR3 DNA sequence: TGTGCCTCCCCTGACAGGAGCCCTAACACCGGGGAGCTGTTTTTT. The V and J genes are TRBV30 and TRBJ2-2, with D perhaps matching TRBD1 (6 bases). Trimming cost V 7 bases and J 2 bases, with 17 bases left between them. Germline V gene sequence: CDR1 GTSNPN, CDR2 SVGIG (reference sequence). This CDR3 region has 15 residues.

This clonotype was detected a few times. The rearrangement joins TRBV5-1 to TRBJ2-7, with D perhaps assigned TRBD1 or TRBD2 (5 bases each). Trimming stripped 0 bases from V and 6 bases from J, with 13 bases between. The germline CDR1 and CDR2 sequences are SGHRS and YFSETQ. CDR3 size: 14 residues. CDR3 sequence (DNA): TGCGCCAGCAGCTTGGAAGTGGCCGGGACCGAGCAGTACTTC. Translated: CASSLEVAGTEQYF. Using reference TRBV5-1 and TRBJ2-7 for the parts outside the CDR3, the full variable domain is KAGVTQTPRYLIKTRGQQVTLSCSPISGHRSVSWYQQTPGQGLQFLFEYFSETQRNKGNFPGRFSGRQFSNSRSEMNVSTLELGDSALYLCASSLEVAGTEQYFGPGTRLTVT.

This chain connects TRBV30 to TRBJ2-7; 8 positions match TRBD1. This CDR3 contains 11 residues. After removal of 5 bases from V and 6 bases from J, the junction contained 3 bases not matched to a gene. Germline V gene lookup returns CDR1 GTSNPN and CDR2 SVGIG (reference sequence). Here the CDR3 DNA reads TGTGCCTGGGGACAGGGAGCCGAGCAGTACTTC. Its translation is CAWGQGAEQYF.

The chain uses TRBV20-1 and TRBJ1-2; D may be TRBD1 (5 bases). Trimming left V 3 bases short and J 7 bases short, with 9 bases between. CDR3 length: 11 amino acids. Germline CDR1 DFQATT, CDR2 SNEGSKA (reference sequence). CDR3 DNA: TGCAGTGCTAGGGGGAGGGGTGGCTACACCTTC. Amino acid sequence: CSARGRGGYTF.

The sample holds many counts of this clonotype. The V call is TRBV2, the J call TRBJ2-1; D is unclear. From germline, CDR1 is SNHLY and CDR2 FYNNEI. Trimming removed 2 bases at V and 8 bases at J, with 16 bases between. The CDR3 length is 15 residues. CDR3 sequence reads: CASSETVHKVHEQFF. In DNA form, the CDR3 reads TGTGCCAGCAGTGAAACCGTACACAAGGTCCATGAGCAGTTCTTC.

This clonotype was seen many times. This chain uses TRBV7-3 with TRBJ2-3, with 9 nucleotides matching TRBD2. V shed 4 bases and J 0 bases; nucleotides not matched to a gene: 2. Germline CDR1 reads SGHTA; CDR2 reads FQGTGA. The CDR3 is 15 residues long. The CDR3 DNA is TGTGCCAGCAGCTCTAGCGGGGTGAGCACAGATACGCAGTATTTT. Residues: CASSSSGVSTDTQYF.

J is TRBJ1-2 and V is TRBV24-1, with D possibly TRBD1 on 5 matching bases. V was trimmed by 2 bases and J by 8 bases, leaving 5 bases between them. The germline CDR1 and CDR2 sequences are KGHDR and SFDVKD. The CDR3 contains 11 residues. This CDR3 reads CATSDWGGYTF. Written as DNA, the CDR3 is TGTGCCACCAGTGATTGGGGGGGCTACACCTTC.

This clonotype was found many times. The chain uses TRBV6-2 or TRBV6-3 and TRBJ2-3; the D gene is possibly TRBD1 (5 bases). The CDR3 covers 14 residues. In germline, CDR1 is MNHEY, CDR2 SVGEGT. The ends were cut back, 2 bases at V and 4 bases at J, with 10 bases in the middle. CDR3: CASSYIREADTQYF. The CDR3 coding sequence is TGTGCCAGCAGTTACATCAGGGAAGCAGATACGCAGTATTTT.